Below are 2 T cell receptor beta chains sequenced from a single sample in a study of blood T cell repertoires in COVID-19. Generated by immunoSEQ multiplex PCR, the TCRdb table keeps only in-frame clones and is missing some. The table lists 280,000 or so clones, 70% to 90% of them singletons. The sequenced sample consisted of PBMCs or T cells enriched from blood (not recorded which). The receptors shown here come from a man aged 30-40 years who had recovered from COVID-19.

J is TRBJ2-6 and V is TRBV19; perhaps TRBD1 as D (5 bases). Germline V gene lookup returns CDR1 LNHDA and CDR2 SQIVND (reference sequence). The germline V and J ends were trimmed by 3 bases and 2 bases, with 14 bases remaining between them. This CDR3 comprises 17 residues. The CDR3 here is CASSMQRGYTGANVLTF. Written as DNA, the CDR3 is TGTGCCAGTAGTATGCAAAGGGGTTACACTGGGGCCAACGTCCTGACTTTC.

This chain uses TRBV4-3 with TRBJ2-3; 9 nucleotides align to TRBD1. Germline V CDR1 and CDR2: LGHNA, YSLEER. There are 17 residues in the CDR3. The J segment lost 0 bases and the V segment lost 1 base, leaving 5 bases of the junction unmatched. CDR3 residues: CASSQGPGQGSTDTQYF. The CDR3 DNA sequence: TGCGCCAGCAGCCAAGGGCCGGGACAGGGAAGCACAGATACGCAGTATTTT.